Below, one T cell receptor beta chain is given with its context. Samples of blood were obtained at baseline, on cycle 4 day 1, and on cycle 7 day 1. The CDR3 runs 16 residues. Germline assignment: CDR1 ENHRY and CDR2 SYGVKD. V lost 6 bases, J lost 4 bases, and 11 bases stayed unmatched. The sample is drawn from a study of OX40 agonist ivuxolimab in advanced cancers. Whole-study context: Dose-escalation cases comprised hepatocellular carcinoma, melanoma, renal cell or head and neck cancer. In three patients, partial responses were observed, one with hepatocellular carcinoma and two with cutaneous melanoma.

Some clones are missing from TCRdb's copy, which holds only in-frame ones; the method was immunoSEQ multiplex PCR. The sample lists tens of thousands of clones; roughly 80% were seen once. The sequence was collected from an adult with an advanced solid tumor such as melanoma, head and neck, liver or kidney cancer. The sequenced sample was CD4+ or CD8+ T cells sorted from blood, obtained in a trial of the OX40 agonist ivuxolimab. The chain employs TRBV10-3 and TRBJ1-1, with TRBD1 identical over 10 bases. As DNA, the CDR3 is TGTGCCATCAGGGATGTTGGGACAGGGGTGAGCACTGAAGCTTTCTTT. Its translation: CAIRDVGTGVSTEAFF.